One sample yielded the 15 T cell receptor beta chains listed below, sequenced in a study of OX40 agonist ivuxolimab in advanced cancers. Some clones are missing from TCRdb's copy, which holds only in-frame ones; the method was immunoSEQ multiplex PCR. The sample holds under 140,000 clones, roughly 89% seen once. The sample here was CD4+ or CD8+ T cells sorted from blood, taken in a trial of the OX40 agonist ivuxolimab. The receptors were sampled from an adult with an advanced solid tumor such as melanoma, head and neck, liver or kidney cancer.

This chain connects TRBV6-6 to TRBJ1-5; no firm D call. The V gene's germline CDR1 is MNHNY and CDR2 SVGAGI (reference sequence). CDR3 size: 12 residues. V was clipped by 2 bases and J by 9 bases, with 8 bases between them. CDR3: CASSYAGGPQHF. In DNA, the CDR3 is TGTGCCAGCAGTTACGCCGGTGGGCCCCAGCATTTT.

This chain links TRBV7-6 with TRBJ2-6, with no clear D. The CDR3 consists of 16 residues. Germline V gene data show CDR1 as SGHVS and CDR2 as FNYEAQ. Trimming cost V 1 base and J 0 bases, with 7 bases left between them. The CDR3 loop reads CASSLEKNSGANVLTF. CDR3 sequence (DNA): TGTGCCAGCAGCTTAGAGAAGAACTCTGGGGCCAACGTCCTGACTTTC.

The chain carries TRBV5-1 and TRBJ2-1, with a weak D call TRBD1 (6 bases). Germline V CDR1 and CDR2: SGHRS, YFSETQ. The V end was cut by 4 bases, the J end by 5 bases, with 16 bases between. This CDR3 has 15 residues. The CDR3 here is CASSLNQGSDNEQFF. For the CDR3, the DNA is TGCGCCAGCAGCCTGAACCAGGGGTCCGACAATGAGCAGTTCTTC.

This rearrangement joins TRBV11-1 to TRBJ2-7; D uncertain. The ends were cut back, 1 base at V and 0 bases at J, with 13 bases in the middle. In germline, CDR1 is SGHAT, CDR2 FQDESV (reference sequence). This CDR3 spans 16 amino acids. CDR3 in DNA: TGTGCCAGCAGCTTAGGGGCAGACTTTAGCTCCTACGAGCAGTACTTC. Translation: CASSLGADFSSYEQYF.

V is TRBV2 and J is TRBJ2-5; 10 nucleotides match TRBD2. The CDR3 is 14 amino acids. Looked up from germline, CDR1 is SNHLY and CDR2 is FYNNEI. V lost 4 bases and J lost 5; bases outside the gene matches: 4. The CDR3 bases are TGTGCCAGCAGTGCTAGCGGGGGTGGGGAGACCCAGTACTTC. Its translation: CASSASGGGETQYF.

V gene TRBV2 combines with J gene TRBJ2-7; TRBD1 agrees at 7 bases. Germline values: CDR1 SNHLY, CDR2 FYNNEI. This CDR3 region has 14 residues. The V and J ends lost 7 bases and 0 bases, in that order; junction bases with no gene match: 6. CDR3 DNA sequence: TGTGCCAGCACCTGGGACAGCGCCTCCTACGAGCAGTACTTC. Its protein is CASTWDSASYEQYF. The full variable domain, its missing parts supplied by reference TRBV2 and TRBJ2-7, is EPEVTQTPSHQVTQMGQEVILRCVPISNHLYFYWYRQILGQKVEFLVSFYNNEISEKSEIFDDQFSVERPDGSNFTLKIRSTKLEDSAMYFCASTWDSASYEQYFGPGTRLTVT.

The chain carries TRBV9 and TRBJ1-2, with 8 bases fitting TRBD1. V shed 4 bases, J shed 2 bases, and the junction held 4 bases outside the gene matches. Germline V gives CDR1 SGDLS, CDR2 YYNGEE. The CDR3 contains 14 residues. CDR3 sequence (DNA): TGTGCCAGCAGCCCCGGACAGGGCAACTATGGCTACACCTTC. This encodes CASSPGQGNYGYTF. The entire variable domain, with the rest obtained from reference TRBV9 and TRBJ1-2, is as follows: DSGVTQTPKHLITATGQRVTLRCSPRSGDLSVYWYQQSLDQGLQFLIQYYNGEERAKGNILERFSAQQFPDLHSELNLSSLELGDSALYFCASSPGQGNYGYTFGSGTRLTVV.

Only one count was recorded for this clone. The chain carries TRBV25-1 and TRBJ1-1; D is perhaps TRBD1 (5 bases). Between the trimmed V and J ends, which lost 7 bases and 3 bases, there was a span of 15 bases. Germline CDR1 MGHDK, CDR2 SYGVNS. The CDR3 has 14 amino acids. In nucleotides, the CDR3 is TGTGCCAGCATTGGGGGGGATTTACACACTGAAGCTTTCTTT. Translating gives CASIGGDLHTEAFF.

The genes are TRBV7-8 and TRBJ1-6; D remains ambiguous. This CDR3 is 17 amino acids long. Germline V CDR1 and CDR2: SGHVS, FQNEAQ. The V gene lost 1 base and the J gene lost 0 bases, with 10 bases spanning the gap. The CDR3 here is CASSLDGVNSYNSPLHF. The DNA of the CDR3 is TGTGCCAGCAGCTTAGACGGGGTAAACTCCTATAATTCACCCCTCCACTTT.

The gene calls are TRBV28 and TRBJ1-1, with D maybe TRBD1 (6 bases). With 8 bases removed from V and 5 bases from J, the gap between germline ends came to 18 bases. Germline loops: CDR1 MDHEN, CDR2 SYDVKM. CDR3 size: 14 residues. CDR3 in amino acids: CASVYRGARTEAFF. The CDR3 DNA sequence: TGTGCCAGCGTATATAGGGGGGCGCGAACTGAAGCTTTCTTT.

This sequence joins TRBV5-4 and TRBJ1-3; no definite D call. There are 14 residues in the CDR3. Per the germline V gene, CDR1 is SGHNT and CDR2 is YYREEE (reference sequence). V was clipped by 0 bases and J by 5 bases, with 9 bases between them. CDR3 nucleotide sequence: TGTGCCAGCAGCTTGGTTGGGCCCCGAAACACCATATATTTT. It codes for CASSLVGPRNTIYF.

V usage is TRBV6-5 and J usage is TRBJ2-7, with a possible D match to TRBD2 (6 bases). CDR3 length: 16 residues. The ends were cut back, 1 base at V and 3 bases at J, with 16 bases in the middle. CDR1 is MNHEY, CDR2 SVGAGI, per germline. The CDR3 reads CASSYFSASGDYEQYF. As DNA, the CDR3 is TGTGCCAGCAGTTACTTCTCAGCATCGGGAGACTACGAGCAGTACTTC.

V usage is TRBV28 and J usage is TRBJ1-3, with D possibly TRBD1 on 5 matching bases. The CDR3 is 15 amino acids. Germline CDR1 and CDR2: MDHEN and SYDVKM. Trimming shortened V by 5 bases and J by 0 bases, and 11 bases separated the two germline ends. CDR3 protein: CASSLGGGSGNTIYF. The CDR3 nucleotides are TGTGCCAGCAGTCTTGGGGGGGGCTCTGGAAACACCATATATTTT. Full variable domain (missing parts from reference TRBV28 and TRBJ1-3): DVKVTQSSRYLVKRTGEKVFLECVQDMDHENMFWYRQDPGLGLRLIYFSYDVKMKEKGDIPEGYSVSREKKERFSLILESASTNQTSMYLCASSLGGGSGNTIYFGEGSWLTVV.

The V gene is TRBV11-2, the J gene TRBJ1-1, with 9 bases lining up with TRBD1. V lost 0 bases, J lost 0 bases, and 8 bases stayed unmatched. The CDR3 covers 18 residues. Germline V CDR1 and CDR2: SGHAT, FQNNGV. CDR3 nucleotide sequence: TGTGCCAGCAGCTTAGAACTAACAGGGGGCCCTTTGAACACTGAAGCTTTCTTT. Its translation is CASSLELTGGPLNTEAFF.

This sequence joins TRBV6-4 and TRBJ1-5; D gene ambiguous. There are 12 residues in the CDR3. CDR1 and CDR2 from the germline V gene are MRHNA and SNTAGT. V was cut by 2 bases and J by 5 bases, with 4 bases left in between. The CDR3 region is CASSDRHQPQHF. CDR3 coding DNA: TGTGCCAGCAGTGACCGCCATCAGCCCCAGCATTTT.